The next 13 T cell receptor beta chains were all read from a single sample in a study of T cell clonality in common variable immunodeficiency. Sequencing used immunoSEQ multiplex PCR; TCRdb keeps in-frame clones, though not all of them. Recorded here are over 35,000 clones, none singletons. The specimen was peripheral blood mononuclear cells. The origin of the receptors is a person aged 18 to 70 in good health.

CDR3 DNA (partial): TGTGCCAGCAGCACCCCGGGACAACCCTACAATGAG. This gives the protein CASSTPGQPYNE. The full CDR3 protein reads CASSTPGQPYNEQFF. This rearrangement joins TRBV7-8 to TRBJ2-1; perhaps TRBD1 as D (6 bases). From the germline J gene comes the end of the CDR3, since the read stops 3 residues before it. The CDR3 covers 15 residues. Germline values: CDR1 SGHVS, CDR2 FQNEAQ. V lost 5 bases and J 2 bases, leaving 13 bases between the germline ends.

This clone was found many times. The CDR3 is cut off 3 residues early in the read; its end comes from the germline J gene. The rearrangement joins TRBV5-8 to TRBJ1-4; tentative D call: TRBD1 (5 bases). V lost 7 bases, J lost 8 bases, and 18 bases lay in between. The CDR3 spans 14 residues. The germline V gene has CDR1 SGHTS and CDR2 YDEGEE. The CDR3 bases that were read are TGTGCCAGCTACCGGCGGGGCGCGGGGGAAAAA. Translating it yields CASYRRGAGEK. The CDR3 as a whole reads CASYRRGAGEKLFF.

The sample holds many counts of this clone. The CDR3 end lies 3 residues beyond the end of the read and is filled in from the germline J gene. This rearrangement joins TRBV2 to TRBJ1-1; D is uncertain. This CDR3 is 12 amino acids long. Germline V lookup: CDR1 SNHLY, CDR2 FYNNEI. V was clipped by 8 bases and J by 1 base, with 8 bases between them. The CDR3 DNA, read in part, is TGTGCCAGCGAGATCAGGAACACTGAA. Its protein product is CASEIRNTE. The entire CDR3 protein reads CASEIRNTEAFF.

The table lists this clone with many counts. Coverage ceases 3 residues before the CDR3 finishes, and the germline J gene fills in the end. The chain is built from TRBV20-1 and TRBJ2-5; tentatively, D is TRBD2 (5 bases). V gave up 0 bases and J gave up 2 bases, with 13 bases separating them. The length of the CDR3 is 15 residues. CDR1 is DFQATT, CDR2 SNEGSKA, per germline (reference sequence). Here the CDR3 reads CSARDWASFQETQYF. The covered CDR3 bases are TGCAGTGCTAGAGATTGGGCTAGCTTTCAAGAGACC.

This clone was found many times. The sequence runs out 3 residues before the end of the CDR3; the remainder is reconstructed from the germline J gene. The V gene is TRBV20-1, the J gene TRBJ1-1; possibly TRBD1 for D (6 bases). Trimming shortened V by 3 bases and J by 3 bases, and 11 bases separated the two germline ends. CDR3 length equals 13 residues. CDR1 and CDR2 from the germline V gene are DFQATT and SNEGSKA (reference sequence). CDR3 residues: CSASGGAYTEAFF. The sequenced CDR3 bases are TGCAGTGCTAGCGGGGGGGCTTACACTGAA.

This clone was recorded at least ten times. The CDR3 extends 3 residues past the end of the read, so its final part is completed from the germline J gene. The genes are TRBV10-3 and TRBJ2-3; perhaps TRBD1 as D (5 bases). CDR1 and CDR2 from the germline V gene are ENHRY and SYGVKD. Trimming left V 4 bases short and J 6 bases short, with 17 bases between. CDR3 length: 15 amino acids. The CDR3 is CAISAGAEAGDTQYF. The CDR3 DNA, read in part, is TGTGCCATCAGTGCGGGCGCCGAAGCAGGGGATACG.

This clone was observed many times. The read gets to within 3 residues of the CDR3 end, and the germline J gene fills in the rest. The rearrangement links TRBV7-3 to TRBJ2-5, with 9 nucleotides matching TRBD1. The CDR3 loop spans 14 amino acids. Unmatched junction bases numbered 7, after V lost 5 bases and J lost 6 bases. Germline V gene lookup returns CDR1 SGHTA and CDR2 FQGTGA. The chain's CDR3 is CASSPGQGRKTQYF. CDR3 DNA (partial): TGTGCCAGCAGCCCCGGACAGGGGAGGAAGACC. Filled out from reference TRBV7-3 and TRBJ2-5, the complete variable domain reads GAGVSQTPSNKVTEKGKYVELRCDPISGHTALYWYRQSLGQGPEFLIYFQGTGAADDSGLPNDRFFAVRPEGSVSTLKIQRTERGDSAVYLCASSPGQGRKTQYFGPGTRLLVL.

In its sample, this clone was seen many times. The read ends 3 residues early relative to the CDR3; the germline J gene fills the gap. The rearrangement joins TRBV30 to TRBJ2-3; 8 bases align to TRBD2. The V gene end was trimmed by 4 bases and the J gene end by 1 base; junction bases not matched to a gene: 4. Germline assignment: CDR1 GTSNPN and CDR2 SVGIG (reference sequence). This CDR3 is built from 14 residues. This CDR3 reads CAWNLAGGTDTQYF. The CDR3 DNA, read in part, is TGTGCCTGGAATCTAGCGGGCGGCACAGATACG.

This clone was seen only a few times. The read ends 3 residues shy of where the CDR3 ends; the end is completed using the germline J gene. V gene TRBV20-1 combines with J gene TRBJ2-1; 7 positions match TRBD1. The germline V gene encodes CDR1 DFQATT and CDR2 SNEGSKA (reference sequence). The CDR3 covers 16 residues. The J segment lost 2 bases and the V segment lost 0 bases, leaving 7 bases of the junction unmatched. The CDR3 is CSARDLDRPPYNEQFF. The CDR3 bases that were read are TGCAGTGCTAGAGATTTGGACAGGCCGCCCTACAATGAG.

This clone was observed at least ten times. The read is 3 residues too short to cover the CDR3 end, so that end is filled in from the germline J gene. The chain has TRBV18 and TRBJ2-7, with 7 bases identical to TRBD2. Germline loops: CDR1 KGHSH, CDR2 LQKENI. Trimming took 1 base from V and 0 from J; bases not matched to a gene: 3. There are 15 residues in the CDR3. CDR3 sequence reads: CASSPQERDSYEQYF. The DNA read from the CDR3 is TGTGCCAGCTCACCACAGGAGCGGGACTCCTACGAG.

This clone appeared many times. CDR3 loop: CASSSSQETQYF. CDR3 bases read: TGTGCCAGCAGTTCATCCCAAGAGACC. The chain uses TRBV12-3 or TRBV12-4 and TRBJ2-5; the D is unclear. The read stops 3 residues short of the end of the CDR3; the missing end is completed from the germline J gene. This CDR3 is 12 amino acids long. Trimming stripped 4 bases from V and 1 base from J, with 4 bases between.

On this clone: One base away lies a much larger clone, so this may be a sequencing read error. The sequence runs out 3 residues before the end of the CDR3; the remainder is reconstructed from the germline J gene. The chain has TRBV5-1 and TRBJ2-1; no clear D gene. The CDR3 has 13 amino acids. Germline lookup yields CDR1 SGHRS and CDR2 YFSETQ. V was pared by 5 bases and J by 6 bases, with 12 bases between. Here the CDR3 reads CASSKGSSNEQFF. The sequenced part of the CDR3 DNA is TGCGCCAGCAGTAAGGGCAGCAGCAATGAG.

Many counts were recorded for this clone. The CDR3 goes on 3 residues after the read ends, and that part is filled in from the germline J gene. The J gene is TRBJ2-5, the V gene TRBV30; TRBD1 matches at 8 bases. Germline lookup yields CDR1 GTSNPN and CDR2 SVGIG (reference sequence). V lost 5 bases and J lost 5; bases outside the gene matches: 4. This CDR3 is 12 amino acids long. CDR3 in amino acids: CAWGQGGETQYF. Incomplete CDR3 DNA: TGTGCCTGGGGACAGGGTGGCGAGACC.